The 16 T cell receptor beta chains presented below share a single source sample, sequenced in a study of beta chain features in type 1 diabetes. Whole-study results and caveats: Moderate but significant shortening of TCRB CDR3s was recorded in all four CD4+ subsets from Type 1 diabetes patients.

Antigens for these TCRs are unknown. Investigators reverse transcribed all isolated RNA, so they sequenced expressed TCRB transcripts. This table comes from immunoSEQ multiplex PCR, and its TCRdb copy is limited to in-frame clones, with some not included. The data hold roughly 730,000 clones, with roughly 13% observed a single time. Material: naive CD4+ T cells from blood. These receptors came from a young man with type 1 diabetes.

This sequence joins TRBV7-9 and TRBJ1-3; the D is unclear. V dropped 0 bases and J dropped 0 bases, with 9 bases sitting between them. Per germline, CDR1 SEHNR and CDR2 FQNEAQ (reference sequence). The CDR3 has 16 residues. The DNA of the CDR3 is TGTGCCAGCAGCTTAGCATCAGGCGGCTCTGGAAACACCATATATTTT. Its translation is CASSLASGGSGNTIYF.

This clone has more than one count but fewer than ten. V is TRBV5-4 and J is TRBJ2-6, with 8 bases fitting TRBD1. V shed 4 bases, J shed 4 bases, and the junction held 7 bases outside the gene matches. Germline V CDR1 and CDR2: SGHNT, YYREEE (reference sequence). The CDR3 contains 16 residues. The CDR3 DNA reads TGTGCCAGCAGCGCCGGACAGGGTCTGGGGGCCAACGTCCTGACTTTC. Its protein is CASSAGQGLGANVLTF. The full variable domain, rest sourced from reference TRBV5-4 and TRBJ2-6, is ETGVTQSPTHLIKTRGQQVTLRCSSQSGHNTVSWYQQALGQGPQFIFQYYREEENGRGNFPPRFSGLQFPNYSSELNVNALELDDSALYLCASSAGQGLGANVLTFGAGSRLTVL.

V is TRBV9 and J is TRBJ1-4, with 7 bases identical to TRBD1. CDR1 and CDR2 (germline): SGDLS, YYNGEE. The CDR3 is 15 residues long. J gave up 6 bases and V 0 bases, and 5 bases lay outside the gene matches. The CDR3 coding sequence is TGTGCCAGCAGCGTAGCTACAGGGGAGGATGAAAAACTGTTTTTT. This codes for CASSVATGEDEKLFF.

This chain links TRBV5-4 with TRBJ2-7; tentative D call: TRBD1 (5 bases). The CDR3 is 13 amino acids. Deletions cut 3 bases from V and 7 bases from J, with 14 bases between. Germline V gene data show CDR1 as SGHNT and CDR2 as YYREEE (reference sequence). Here the CDR3 reads CASSSQAPGEQYF. The CDR3 nucleotides are TGTGCCAGCAGCTCTCAGGCACCAGGGGAGCAGTACTTC.

This chain links TRBV1 with TRBJ1-5; the D call of TRBD1 is as the table states it, not checked on the DNA. TRBV1 represents a pseudogene. The CDR3 length is 17 residues. The CDR3 loop is CTSTLRDRDYSNQPQHF. The CDR3 DNA reads as TGCACCAGCACCCTAAGGGACAGGGATTATAGCAATCAGCCCCAGCATTTT.

With respect to this clone: Other DNA sequences in this sample translate to the same CDR3. This chain joins TRBV5-1 and TRBJ2-7; D remains unclear. V was pared by 0 bases and J by 2 bases, with 6 bases between. The CDR3 covers 13 residues. Germline assignment: CDR1 SGHRS and CDR2 YFSETQ. The CDR3 sequence: CASSLDRAYEQYF. The CDR3 nucleotides are TGCGCCAGCAGCTTGGACCGAGCCTACGAGCAGTACTTC.

The V and J genes are TRBV19 and TRBJ2-2, with TRBD1 matching over 9 bases. CDR1 and CDR2 from the germline V gene are LNHDA and SQIVND (reference sequence). V lost 3 bases to trimming and J lost 5 bases; unmatched junction nucleotides: 7. The CDR3 has 16 amino acids. As DNA, the CDR3 is TGTGCCAGTAGTATCCATGGGACAGGGAAAACCGGGGAGCTGTTTTTT. This sequence encodes CASSIHGTGKTGELFF.

This clone has just a few counts. This chain joins TRBV6-1 and TRBJ2-7; D perhaps matches TRBD2 (5 bases). Deletions cut 2 bases from V and 12 bases from J, with 14 bases between. This CDR3 has 12 amino acids. Germline loops: CDR1 MNHNS, CDR2 SASEGT. The CDR3 reads CASSELETTRYF. DNA of the CDR3: TGTGCCAGCAGTGAACTCGAGACTACACGGTACTTC.

This clone turned up a few times. The V and J genes are TRBV5-1 and TRBJ2-2; possible D gene TRBD2, 5 bases. With 3 bases removed from V and 7 bases from J, the gap between germline ends came to 13 bases. CDR1 and CDR2 from the germline V gene are SGHRS and YFSETQ. The CDR3 is made up of 14 amino acids. The CDR3 region is CASSSSGPNGELFF. The CDR3 DNA reads as TGCGCCAGCAGCTCGAGCGGCCCTAACGGGGAGCTGTTTTTT.

The chain joins TRBV19 to TRBJ1-1, with D hard to call. V lost 7 bases, J lost 0 bases, and 9 bases lay in between. The CDR3 loop spans 13 amino acids. Germline lookup yields CDR1 LNHDA and CDR2 SQIVND (reference sequence). CDR3 residues: CASNDLMNTEAFF. As DNA, the CDR3 is TGTGCCAGTAATGATCTCATGAACACTGAAGCTTTCTTT.

This clone was seen a handful of times. J is TRBJ2-7 and V is TRBV5-1, with a tentative D call TRBD2 (6 bases). The CDR3 extends over 16 amino acids. Trimming removed 4 bases from V and 7 bases from J, with 24 bases in between. CDR1 and CDR2 (germline): SGHRS, YFSETQ. CDR3 loop: CASSPTTAGPGNEQYF. In DNA, the CDR3 is TGCGCCAGCAGCCCAACGACGGCGGGGCCGGGTAATGAGCAGTACTTC.

This clone was observed a single time. Other nucleotide sequences in the sample specify the same CDR3. The chain recombines TRBV29-1 with TRBJ2-7, with D unresolved. The CDR3 is made up of 11 amino acids. Germline-derived CDR1 and CDR2 are SQVTM and ANQGSEA. Trimming stripped 6 bases from V and 4 bases from J, with 10 bases between. The CDR3 loop reads CSVLQIYEQYF. CDR3 DNA sequence: TGCAGCGTGCTGCAGATTTACGAGCAGTACTTC.

The chain uses TRBV4-1 and TRBJ1-2; a weak D match, TRBD1 (6 bases). V was clipped by 0 bases and J by 7 bases, with 15 bases between them. In germline, CDR1 is MGHRA, CDR2 YSYEKL. The CDR3 extends over 15 amino acids. This CDR3 is CASSQDLPGDPGYTF. CDR3 nucleotide sequence: TGCGCCAGCAGCCAAGATCTACCAGGGGATCCTGGCTACACCTTC.

This clone came up a few times. The rearrangement uses TRBV19 and TRBJ2-2, with TRBD1 as a possible D gene (6 bases). Germline assignment: CDR1 LNHDA and CDR2 SQIVND (reference sequence). The CDR3 consists of 16 residues. V lost 1 base and J lost 3, with 12 bases in between. In DNA, the CDR3 is TGTGCCAGTAGTATAGTAGGGGGTGCGGACACCGGGGAGCTGTTTTTT. It specifies CASSIVGGADTGELFF.

V is TRBV29-1 and J is TRBJ1-1; D possibly corresponds to TRBD1 (5 bases). Trimming pared 7 bases from V and 3 bases from J, leaving 12 bases between. CDR1 and CDR2 from the germline V gene are SQVTM and ANQGSEA. The CDR3 runs to 12 residues. In nucleotides, the CDR3 is TGCAGCGCCCACGGGGGGGACACTGAAGCTTTCTTT. This sequence encodes CSAHGGDTEAFF.

This clone has more than one count but fewer than ten. The V and J genes are TRBV7-8 and TRBJ1-1, with TRBD1 matching 8 bases. The germline CDR1 and CDR2 sequences are SGHVS and FQNEAQ. The CDR3 loop spans 17 amino acids. Unmatched junction bases numbered 12, after V lost 5 bases and J lost 1 base. The CDR3 DNA sequence: TGTGCCAGCAGCACTCGGGACAGGATAATCTCGAACACTGAAGCTTTCTTT. Translated: CASSTRDRIISNTEAFF.